This TCR beta chain was recovered during a study of cytomegalovirus exposure and HLA in healthy donors. Use of 60 Vbeta and 13 Jbeta primers characterized the PCR. The protocol was immunoSEQ multiplex PCR, while the TCRdb copy is restricted to in-frame clones and leaves out a portion. Of about 150,000 clones in the sample, around 75% were seen once. The CDR3 covers 16 residues. Germline CDR1 and CDR2: LGHNA and YSLEER. Unmatched junction bases numbered 7, after V lost 0 bases and J lost 5 bases. The sequence derives from a human donor in good health. Sample: PBMCs. The chain links TRBV4-3 to TRBJ1-1; 9 bases are a match to TRBD1. This CDR3 is CASSQDRGTGRTEAFF. CDR3 bases: TGCGCCAGCAGCCAAGATCGCGGGACAGGGAGGACTGAAGCTTTCTTT.